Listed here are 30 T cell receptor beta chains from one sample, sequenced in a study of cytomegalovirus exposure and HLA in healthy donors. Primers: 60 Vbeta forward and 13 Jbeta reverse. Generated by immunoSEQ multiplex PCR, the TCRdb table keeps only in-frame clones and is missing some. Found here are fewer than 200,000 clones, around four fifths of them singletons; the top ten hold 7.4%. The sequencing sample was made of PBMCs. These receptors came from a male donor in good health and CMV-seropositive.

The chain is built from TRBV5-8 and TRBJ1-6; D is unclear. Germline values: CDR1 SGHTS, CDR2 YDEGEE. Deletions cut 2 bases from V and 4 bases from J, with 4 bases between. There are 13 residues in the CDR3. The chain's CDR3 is CASSFPYNSPLHF. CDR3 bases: TGTGCCAGCAGCTTCCCATATAATTCACCCCTCCACTTT.

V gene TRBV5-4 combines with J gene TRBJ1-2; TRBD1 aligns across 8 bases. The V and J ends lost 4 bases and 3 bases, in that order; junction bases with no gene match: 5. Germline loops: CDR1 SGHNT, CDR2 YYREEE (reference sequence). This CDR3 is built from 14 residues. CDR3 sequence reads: CASSTSTGDYGYTF. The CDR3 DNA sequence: TGTGCCAGCAGCACTTCGACAGGGGACTATGGCTACACCTTC.

The CDR3 loop reads CASSRGGQETQYF. The CDR3 DNA reads TGTGCCAGCAGTAGGGGGGGGCAAGAGACCCAGTACTTC. The chain has TRBV13 and TRBJ2-5; D might be TRBD2 (7 bases). CDR1 PRHDT and CDR2 FYEKMQ come from the germline V gene (reference sequence). CDR3 length: 13 amino acids. Trimming shortened V by 6 bases and J by 2 bases, and 10 bases separated the two germline ends.

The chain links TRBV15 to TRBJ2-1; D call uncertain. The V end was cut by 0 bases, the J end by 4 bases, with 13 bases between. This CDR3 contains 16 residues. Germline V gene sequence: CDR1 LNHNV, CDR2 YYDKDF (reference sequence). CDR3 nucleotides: TGTGCCACCAGCAGAGATTCAAGACTGAGATACAATGAGCAGTTCTTC. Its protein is CATSRDSRLRYNEQFF.

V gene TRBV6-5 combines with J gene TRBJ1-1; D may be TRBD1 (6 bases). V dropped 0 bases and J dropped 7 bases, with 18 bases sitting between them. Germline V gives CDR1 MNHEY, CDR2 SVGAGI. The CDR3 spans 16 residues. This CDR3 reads CASSYSQQKGGDEAFF. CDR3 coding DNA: TGTGCCAGCAGTTACTCGCAGCAAAAGGGGGGGGATGAAGCTTTCTTT.

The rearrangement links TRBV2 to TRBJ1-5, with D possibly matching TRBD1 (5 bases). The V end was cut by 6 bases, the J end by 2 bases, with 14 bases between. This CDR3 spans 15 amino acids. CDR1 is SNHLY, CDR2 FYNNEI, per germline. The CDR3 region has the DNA TGTGCCAGCAGGCGGGACGTACTAGGCAATCAGCCCCAGCATTTT. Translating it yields CASRRDVLGNQPQHF. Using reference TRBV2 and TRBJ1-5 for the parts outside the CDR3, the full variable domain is EPEVTQTPSHQVTQMGQEVILRCVPISNHLYFYWYRQILGQKVEFLVSFYNNEISEKSEIFDDQFSVERPDGSNFTLKIRSTKLEDSAMYFCASRRDVLGNQPQHFGDGTRLSIL.

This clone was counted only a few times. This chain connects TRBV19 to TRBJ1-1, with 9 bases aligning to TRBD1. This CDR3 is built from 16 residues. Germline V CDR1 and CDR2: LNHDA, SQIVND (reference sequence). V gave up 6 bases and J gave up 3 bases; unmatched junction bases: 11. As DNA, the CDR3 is TGTGCCAGTAGGGGGACAGGGAACATGAAGGACACTGAAGCTTTCTTT. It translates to CASRGTGNMKDTEAFF.

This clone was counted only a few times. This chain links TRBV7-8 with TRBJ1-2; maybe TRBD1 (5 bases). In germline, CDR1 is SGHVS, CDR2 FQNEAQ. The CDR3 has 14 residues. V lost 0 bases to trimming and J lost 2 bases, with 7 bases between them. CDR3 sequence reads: CASSLAEGNYGYTF. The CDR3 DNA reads TGTGCCAGCAGCTTAGCGGAGGGGAACTATGGCTACACCTTC.

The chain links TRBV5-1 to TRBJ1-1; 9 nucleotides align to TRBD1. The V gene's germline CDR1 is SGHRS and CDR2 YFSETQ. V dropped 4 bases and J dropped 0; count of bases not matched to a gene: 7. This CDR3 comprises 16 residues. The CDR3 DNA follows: TGCGCCAGCAGCCCACAGGGGGCGCGTATGAACACTGAAGCTTTCTTT. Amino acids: CASSPQGARMNTEAFF.

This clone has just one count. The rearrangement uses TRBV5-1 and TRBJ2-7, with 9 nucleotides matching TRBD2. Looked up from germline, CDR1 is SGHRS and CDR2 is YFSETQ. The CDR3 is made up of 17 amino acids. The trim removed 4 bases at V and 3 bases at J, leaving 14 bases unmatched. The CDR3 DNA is TGCGCCAGCAGCAGGACCGCGGTAGCGGGGGATTTCTACGAGCAGTACTTC. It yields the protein CASSRTAVAGDFYEQYF.

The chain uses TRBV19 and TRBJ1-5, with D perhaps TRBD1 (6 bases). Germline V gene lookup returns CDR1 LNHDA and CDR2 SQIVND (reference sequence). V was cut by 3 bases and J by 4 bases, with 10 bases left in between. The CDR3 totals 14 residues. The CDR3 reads CASSMNQGNQPQHF. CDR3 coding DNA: TGTGCCAGTAGTATGAACCAGGGGAATCAGCCCCAGCATTTT.

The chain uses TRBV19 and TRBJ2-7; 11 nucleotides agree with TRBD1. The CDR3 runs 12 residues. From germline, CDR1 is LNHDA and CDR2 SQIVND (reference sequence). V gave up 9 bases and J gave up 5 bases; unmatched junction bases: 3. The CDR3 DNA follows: TGTGCCAGCCGGGACAGGGGGGACGAGCAGTACTTC. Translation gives CASRDRGDEQYF.

The CDR3 reads CASSHSTGVINEQFF. The CDR3 bases are TGCGCCAGCAGCCATTCCACAGGGGTTATCAATGAGCAGTTCTTC. The chain employs TRBV4-1 and TRBJ2-1; 7 positions agree with TRBD1. The J segment lost 6 bases and the V segment lost 3 bases, leaving 8 bases of the junction unmatched. This CDR3 is built from 15 residues. Germline lookup yields CDR1 MGHRA and CDR2 YSYEKL.

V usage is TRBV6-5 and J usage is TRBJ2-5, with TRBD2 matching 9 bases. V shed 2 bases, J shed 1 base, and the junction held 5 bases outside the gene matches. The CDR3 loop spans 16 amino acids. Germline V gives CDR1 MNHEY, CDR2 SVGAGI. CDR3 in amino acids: CASSYPGLACQETQYF. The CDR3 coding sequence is TGTGCCAGCAGTTACCCGGGACTAGCTTGCCAAGAGACCCAGTACTTC.

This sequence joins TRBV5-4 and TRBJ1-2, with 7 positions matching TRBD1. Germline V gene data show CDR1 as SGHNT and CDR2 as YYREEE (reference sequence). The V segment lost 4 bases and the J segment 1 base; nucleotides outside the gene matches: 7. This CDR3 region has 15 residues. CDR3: CASSPGDRVNYGYTF. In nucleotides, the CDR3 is TGTGCCAGCAGCCCGGGAGACAGGGTTAACTATGGCTACACCTTC.

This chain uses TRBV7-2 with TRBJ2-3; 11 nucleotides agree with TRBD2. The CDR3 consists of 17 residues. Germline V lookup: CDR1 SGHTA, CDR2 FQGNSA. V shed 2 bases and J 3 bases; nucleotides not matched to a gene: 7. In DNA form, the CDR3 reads TGTGCCAGCAGCTTATCGGGGGGACTAGCGGTGACAGATACGCAGTATTTT. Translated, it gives CASSLSGGLAVTDTQYF.

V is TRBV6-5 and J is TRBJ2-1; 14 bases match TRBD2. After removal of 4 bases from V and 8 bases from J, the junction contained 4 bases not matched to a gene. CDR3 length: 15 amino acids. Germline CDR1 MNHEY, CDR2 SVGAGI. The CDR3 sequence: CASSSRLAGGHEQFF. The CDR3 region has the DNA TGTGCCAGCAGTTCCAGACTAGCGGGGGGGCATGAGCAGTTCTTC.

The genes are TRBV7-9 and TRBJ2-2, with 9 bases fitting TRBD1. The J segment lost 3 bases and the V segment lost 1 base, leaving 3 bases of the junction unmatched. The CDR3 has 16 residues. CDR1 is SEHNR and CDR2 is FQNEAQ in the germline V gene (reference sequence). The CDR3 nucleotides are TGTGCCAGCAGCTTAGTGAGACAGGGGGACACCGGGGAGCTGTTTTTT. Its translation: CASSLVRQGDTGELFF.

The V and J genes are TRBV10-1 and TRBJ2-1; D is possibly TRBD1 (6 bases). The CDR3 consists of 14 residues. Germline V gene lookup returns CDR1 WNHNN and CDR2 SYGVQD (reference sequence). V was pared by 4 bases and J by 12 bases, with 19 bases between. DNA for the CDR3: TGCGCCAGCAGTGGGGGGCCCTTAGGATTTGGGCAGTTCTTC. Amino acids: CASSGGPLGFGQFF.

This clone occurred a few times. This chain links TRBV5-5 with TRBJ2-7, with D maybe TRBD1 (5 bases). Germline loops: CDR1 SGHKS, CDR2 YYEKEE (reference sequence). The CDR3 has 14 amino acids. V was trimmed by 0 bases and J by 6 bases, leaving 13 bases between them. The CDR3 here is CASSLVIQGGEQYF. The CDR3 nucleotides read TGTGCCAGCAGCTTGGTTATCCAGGGCGGCGAGCAGTACTTC.

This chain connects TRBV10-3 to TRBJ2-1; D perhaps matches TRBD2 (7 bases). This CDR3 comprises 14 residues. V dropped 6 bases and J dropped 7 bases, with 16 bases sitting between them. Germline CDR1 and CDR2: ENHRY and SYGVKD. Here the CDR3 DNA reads TGTGCCATCAGAGCCCCGGGGGGCCGGAATGAGCAGTTCTTC. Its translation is CAIRAPGGRNEQFF.

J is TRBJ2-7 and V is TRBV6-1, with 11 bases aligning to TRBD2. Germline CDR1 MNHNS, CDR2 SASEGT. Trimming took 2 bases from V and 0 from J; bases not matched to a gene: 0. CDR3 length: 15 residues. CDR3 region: CASSETSGGSYEQYF. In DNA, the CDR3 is TGTGCCAGCAGTGAAACTAGCGGGGGCTCCTACGAGCAGTACTTC.

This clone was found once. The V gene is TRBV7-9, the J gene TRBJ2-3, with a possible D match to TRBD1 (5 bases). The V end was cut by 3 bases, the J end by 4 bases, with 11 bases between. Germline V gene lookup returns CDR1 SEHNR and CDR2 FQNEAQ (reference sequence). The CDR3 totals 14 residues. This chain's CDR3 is CASSFTGSADTQYF. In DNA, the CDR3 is TGTGCCAGCAGCTTTACAGGTAGTGCAGATACGCAGTATTTT.

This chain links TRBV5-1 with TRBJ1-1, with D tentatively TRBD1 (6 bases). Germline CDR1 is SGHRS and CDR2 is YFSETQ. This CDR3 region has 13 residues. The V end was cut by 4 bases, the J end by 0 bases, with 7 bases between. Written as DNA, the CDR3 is TGCGCCAGCAGCAGGGGGATGAACACTGAAGCTTTCTTT. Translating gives CASSRGMNTEAFF.

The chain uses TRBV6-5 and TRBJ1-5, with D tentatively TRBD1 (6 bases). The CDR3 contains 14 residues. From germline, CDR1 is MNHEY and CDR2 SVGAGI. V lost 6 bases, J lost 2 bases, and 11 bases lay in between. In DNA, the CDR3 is TGTGCCAGCAGGGACAGAGCTGGCAATCAGCCCCAGCATTTT. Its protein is CASRDRAGNQPQHF.

CDR3 protein: CASSQQGARGEQFF. CDR3 DNA: TGTGCCAGCAGTCAACAGGGGGCAAGGGGTGAGCAGTTCTTC. The gene calls are TRBV6-5 and TRBJ2-1, with TRBD1 identical over 9 bases. The CDR3 is 14 amino acids. The V segment lost 5 bases and the J segment 9 bases; nucleotides outside the gene matches: 8. Germline assignment: CDR1 MNHEY and CDR2 SVGAGI.

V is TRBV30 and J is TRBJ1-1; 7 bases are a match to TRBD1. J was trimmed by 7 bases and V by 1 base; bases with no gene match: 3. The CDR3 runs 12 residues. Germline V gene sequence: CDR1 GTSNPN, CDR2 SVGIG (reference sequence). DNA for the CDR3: TGTGCCTGGAGTGCTGGGACAGTTGAAGCTTTCTTT. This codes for CAWSAGTVEAFF.

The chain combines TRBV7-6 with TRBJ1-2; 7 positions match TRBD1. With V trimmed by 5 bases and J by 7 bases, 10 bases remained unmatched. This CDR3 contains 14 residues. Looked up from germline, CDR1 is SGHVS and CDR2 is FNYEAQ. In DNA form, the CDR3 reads TGTGCCAGCAGCCCTGAGACAGGGAATAGTGGCTACACCTTC. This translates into CASSPETGNSGYTF.

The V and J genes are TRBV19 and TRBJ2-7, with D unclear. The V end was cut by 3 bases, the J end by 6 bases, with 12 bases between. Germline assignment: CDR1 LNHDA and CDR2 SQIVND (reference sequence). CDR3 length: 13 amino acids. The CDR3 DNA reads TGTGCCAGTAGTATGTTGGGCGTGGGCGAGCAGTACTTC. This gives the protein CASSMLGVGEQYF.

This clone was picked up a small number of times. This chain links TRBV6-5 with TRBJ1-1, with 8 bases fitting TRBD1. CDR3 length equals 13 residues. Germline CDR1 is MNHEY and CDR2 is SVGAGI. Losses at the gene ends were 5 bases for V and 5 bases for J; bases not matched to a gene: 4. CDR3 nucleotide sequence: TGTGCCAGCAGTCGGGACAGGTTGACTGAAGCTTTCTTT. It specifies CASSRDRLTEAFF.